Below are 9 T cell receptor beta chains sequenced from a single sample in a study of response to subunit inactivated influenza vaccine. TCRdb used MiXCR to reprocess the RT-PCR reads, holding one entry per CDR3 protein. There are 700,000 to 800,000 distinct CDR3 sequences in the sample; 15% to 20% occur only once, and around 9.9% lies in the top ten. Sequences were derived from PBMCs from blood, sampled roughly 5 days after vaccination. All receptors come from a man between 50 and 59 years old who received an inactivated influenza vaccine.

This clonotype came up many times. The CDR3 DNA reads as TGTGCCAGCAGGGGACTAGGGGGCACAGATACGCAGTATTTT. The encoded protein is CASRGLGGTDTQYF. The rearrangement links TRBV12-3 or TRBV12-4 to TRBJ2-3; 8 bases align to TRBD2. Germline trimming cut 6 bases from V and 1 base from J; bases unmatched to any gene: 3. The CDR3 loop spans 14 amino acids.

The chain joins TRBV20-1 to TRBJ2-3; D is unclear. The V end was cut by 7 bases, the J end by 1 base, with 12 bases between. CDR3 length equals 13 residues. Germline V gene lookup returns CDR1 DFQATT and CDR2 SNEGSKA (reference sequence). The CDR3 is CSGQLSRTDTQYF. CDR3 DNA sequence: TGCAGTGGTCAACTATCCCGCACAGATACGCAGTATTTT.

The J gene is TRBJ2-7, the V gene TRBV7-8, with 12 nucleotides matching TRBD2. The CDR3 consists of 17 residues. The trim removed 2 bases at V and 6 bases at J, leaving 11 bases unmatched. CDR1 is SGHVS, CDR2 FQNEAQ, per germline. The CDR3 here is CASSLTSGRLPSTEQYF. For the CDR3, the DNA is TGTGCCAGCAGCTTAACTAGCGGGAGGTTACCCTCTACCGAGCAGTACTTC.

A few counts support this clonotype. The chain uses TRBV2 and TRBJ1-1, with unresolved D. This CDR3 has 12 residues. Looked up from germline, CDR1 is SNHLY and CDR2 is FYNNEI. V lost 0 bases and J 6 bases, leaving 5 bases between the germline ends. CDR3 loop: CASSEARPEAFF. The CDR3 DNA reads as TGTGCCAGCAGTGAAGCTCGACCTGAAGCTTTCTTT.

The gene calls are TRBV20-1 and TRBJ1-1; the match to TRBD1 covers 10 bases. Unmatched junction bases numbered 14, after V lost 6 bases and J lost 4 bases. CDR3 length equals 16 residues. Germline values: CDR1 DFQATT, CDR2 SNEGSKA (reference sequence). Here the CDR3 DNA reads TGCAGTGCCCTAGGGACAGGGGCAAGGGAGGGCACTGAAGCTTTCTTT. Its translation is CSALGTGAREGTEAFF.

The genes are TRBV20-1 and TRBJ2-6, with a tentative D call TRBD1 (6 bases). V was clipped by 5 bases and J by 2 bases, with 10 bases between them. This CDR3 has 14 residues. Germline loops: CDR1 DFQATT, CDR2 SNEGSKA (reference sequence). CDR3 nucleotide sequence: TGCAGTGCTCACGACAGGACTGGGGCCAACGTCCTGACTTTC. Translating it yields CSAHDRTGANVLTF.

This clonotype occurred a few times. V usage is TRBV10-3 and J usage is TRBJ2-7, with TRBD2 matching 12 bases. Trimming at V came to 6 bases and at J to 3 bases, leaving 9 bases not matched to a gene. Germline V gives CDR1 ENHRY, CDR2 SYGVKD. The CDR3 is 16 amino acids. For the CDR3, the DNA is TGTGCCATCAGCTCATCTAGGACTAGCGGGGACTACGAGCAGTACTTC. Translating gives CAISSSRTSGDYEQYF.

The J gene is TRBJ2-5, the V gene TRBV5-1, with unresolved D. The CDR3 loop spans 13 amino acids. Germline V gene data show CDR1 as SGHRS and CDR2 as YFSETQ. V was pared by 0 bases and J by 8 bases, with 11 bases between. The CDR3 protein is CASSLAERKTQYF. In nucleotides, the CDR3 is TGCGCCAGCAGCTTGGCCGAAAGGAAAACCCAGTACTTC.

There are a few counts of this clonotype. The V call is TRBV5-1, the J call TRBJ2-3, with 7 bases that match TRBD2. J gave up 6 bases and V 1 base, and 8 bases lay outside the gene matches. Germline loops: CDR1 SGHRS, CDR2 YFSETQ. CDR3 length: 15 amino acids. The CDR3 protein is CASSLQATGRDTQYF. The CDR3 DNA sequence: TGCGCCAGCAGCTTGCAGGCCACCGGGAGGGATACGCAGTATTTT.